The 24 T cell receptor beta chains below all came from one sample that was sequenced in a study of control samples from healthy donors and cancer patients. The method was immunoSEQ multiplex PCR; TCRdb's version includes in-frame clones alone and lacks a portion of them. Of 390,000 or so clones in the sample, around nine tenths are singletons; the top ten hold 5% to 8%. Sequences were obtained from PBMCs. Receptor source: a man aged 35 to 55 with head and neck cancer.

The V call is TRBV27, the J call TRBJ2-2; D gene ambiguous. Trimming removed 1 base at V and 2 bases at J, with 5 bases between. The germline V gene has CDR1 MNHEY and CDR2 SMNVEV (reference sequence). The CDR3 is 14 residues long. The CDR3 is CASSLYKNTGELFF. The CDR3 DNA reads TGTGCCAGCAGTTTATACAAAAACACCGGGGAGCTGTTTTTT.

The chain is built from TRBV7-3 and TRBJ1-1, with D maybe TRBD1 (5 bases). V was pared by 4 bases and J by 3 bases, with 9 bases between. The CDR3 is 13 residues long. CDR1 and CDR2 from the germline V gene are SGHTA and FQGTGA. In DNA form, the CDR3 reads TGTGCCAGCAGCTGGTCAGGGTACACTGAAGCTTTCTTT. Translation gives CASSWSGYTEAFF.

The rearrangement uses TRBV9 and TRBJ2-7, with a tentative D call TRBD2 (6 bases). Germline V gives CDR1 SGDLS, CDR2 YYNGEE. Trimming removed 3 bases from V and 2 bases from J, with 6 bases in between. CDR3 length equals 12 residues. The CDR3 region is CASSGEAYEQYF. DNA for the CDR3: TGTGCCAGCAGCGGGGAGGCCTACGAGCAGTACTTC.

The CDR3 bases are TGTGCCAGCAGCTTACTTTTGTTCGGCAATGAGCAGTTCTTC. It codes for CASSLLLFGNEQFF. V is TRBV11-2 and J is TRBJ2-1; D gene unclear. The V gene lost 2 bases and the J gene lost 6 bases, with 11 bases spanning the gap. CDR1 SGHAT and CDR2 FQNNGV come from the germline V gene. The CDR3 is 14 amino acids.

V usage is TRBV7-3 and J usage is TRBJ2-1; 8 bases are shared with TRBD2. CDR3 length: 16 amino acids. CDR1 and CDR2 (germline): SGHTA, FQGTGA. V lost 5 bases, J lost 7 bases, and 13 bases stayed unmatched. The CDR3, as DNA: TGTGCCAGCAGCCCCTACGGGGGGGGAATCCTAAATGAGCAGTTCTTC. This translates into CASSPYGGGILNEQFF.

The gene calls are TRBV6-5 and TRBJ2-7; maybe TRBD1 (6 bases). Between the trimmed V and J ends, which lost 10 bases and 1 base, there was a span of 11 bases. The V gene's germline CDR1 is MNHEY and CDR2 SVGAGI. The CDR3 runs to 12 residues. CDR3 sequence (DNA): TGTGCCACCGACAGGAGGTCCTACGAGCAGTACTTC. The encoded protein is CATDRRSYEQYF.

This clone was counted between two and nine times. This chain links TRBV6-6 with TRBJ2-5; D ambiguous. Germline loops: CDR1 MNHNY, CDR2 SVGAGI (reference sequence). The CDR3 length is 13 residues. V was shortened by 6 bases and J by 3 bases, with 11 bases between the two germline ends. CDR3 sequence: CASSTTPEETQYF. In DNA, the CDR3 is TGTGCCAGCAGCACAACGCCCGAAGAGACCCAGTACTTC.

The chain joins TRBV10-1 to TRBJ2-1; TRBD1 matches 7 bases. This CDR3 is built from 15 residues. CDR1 WNHNN and CDR2 SYGVQD come from the germline V gene (reference sequence). V was clipped by 2 bases and J by 4 bases; unmatched bases: 5. This CDR3 reads CASSEGTGVYNEQFF. In DNA, the CDR3 is TGCGCCAGCAGTGAGGGTACAGGGGTTTACAATGAGCAGTTCTTC.

This clone turned up a few times. The rearrangement uses TRBV7-9 and TRBJ2-5, with 11 bases matching TRBD2. This CDR3 has 16 amino acids. Germline V lookup: CDR1 SEHNR, CDR2 FQNEAQ (reference sequence). The ends lost 3 bases at V and 4 bases at J; junction bases unmatched: 7. CDR3 nucleotides: TGTGCCAGCAGCTTCCTAGCGGGGGGCCGGGGAGAGACCCAGTACTTC. It yields the protein CASSFLAGGRGETQYF. Together with reference TRBV7-9 and TRBJ2-5, the CDR3 gives the full variable domain: DTGVSQNPRHKITKRGQNVTFRCDPISEHNRLYWYRQTLGQGPEFLTYFQNEAQLEKSRLLSDRFSAERPKGSFSTLEIQRTEQGDSAMYLCASSFLAGGRGETQYFGPGTRLLVL.

This clone was seen only once. The chain joins TRBV2 to TRBJ2-1, with D possibly being TRBD2 (7 bases). The CDR3 covers 14 residues. V lost 5 bases and J lost 10, with 18 bases in between. Per germline, CDR1 SNHLY and CDR2 FYNNEI. CDR3 bases: TGTGCCAGCAGTAGGGGGGGCAGCCTCGACGAGCAGTTCTTC. Its translation is CASSRGGSLDEQFF.

V usage is TRBV11-1 and J usage is TRBJ2-3, with 12 bases lining up with TRBD2. There are 16 residues in the CDR3. V was pared by 4 bases and J by 3 bases, with 5 bases of the junction left unmatched. Germline CDR1 reads SGHAT; CDR2 reads FQDESV (reference sequence). For the CDR3, the DNA is TGTGCCAGCAGCTCCTCTAGCGGGGGGGGGACAGATACGCAGTATTTT. It yields the protein CASSSSSGGGTDTQYF.

The V call is TRBV5-6, the J call TRBJ2-3, with unresolved D. Trimming left V 4 bases short and J 0 bases short, with 9 bases between. The CDR3 totals 14 residues. Germline lookup yields CDR1 SGHDT and CDR2 YYEEEE. CDR3 nucleotides: TGTGCCAGCAGCCTCAGTTATAGCACAGATACGCAGTATTTT. This gives the protein CASSLSYSTDTQYF.

The chain combines TRBV19 with TRBJ1-4; D uncertain. Germline assignment: CDR1 LNHDA and CDR2 SQIVND (reference sequence). CDR3 length: 15 amino acids. The germline V and J ends were trimmed by 3 bases and 5 bases, with 13 bases remaining between them. CDR3 in amino acids: CASSMGVPGNEKLFF. CDR3 in DNA: TGTGCCAGTAGTATGGGTGTGCCCGGAAATGAAAAACTGTTTTTT. The full variable domain, rest sourced from reference TRBV19 and TRBJ1-4, is DGGITQSPKYLFRKEGQNVTLSCEQNLNHDAMYWYRQDPGQGLRLIYYSQIVNDFQKGDIAEGYSVSREKKESFPLTVTSAQKNPTAFYLCASSMGVPGNEKLFFGSGTQLSVL.

The rearrangement joins TRBV11-2 to TRBJ1-5; unclear D gene. V gave up 0 bases and J gave up 8 bases, with 8 bases separating them. This CDR3 is 13 amino acids long. Germline V gene sequence: CDR1 SGHAT, CDR2 FQNNGV. The CDR3 DNA sequence: TGTGCCAGCAGCTTAGATCGGAGTGAGCCCCAGCATTTT. Protein: CASSLDRSEPQHF. Combining the CDR3 with reference TRBV11-2 and TRBJ1-5 gives the whole variable domain EAGVAQSPRYKIIEKRQSVAFWCNPISGHATLYWYQQILGQGPKLLIQFQNNGVVDDSQLPKDRFSAERLKGVDSTLKIQPAKLEDSAVYLCASSLDRSEPQHFGDGTRLSIL.

CDR3 sequence reads: CASSPRLENTGELFF. The CDR3 region has the DNA TGTGCCAGCAGCCCCCGGTTGGAGAACACCGGGGAGCTGTTTTTT. V and J are TRBV21-1 and TRBJ2-2. TRBV21-1 is an annotated pseudogene. The CDR3 totals 15 residues.

The chain employs TRBV7-3 and TRBJ1-2, with a weak D call TRBD1 (6 bases). This CDR3 spans 17 amino acids. The ends were cut back, 0 bases at V and 6 bases at J, with 20 bases in the middle. The germline V gene encodes CDR1 SGHTA and CDR2 FQGTGA. CDR3 amino acids: CASSLTGRGVSGNGYTF. The CDR3 DNA follows: TGTGCCAGCAGCTTAACTGGCAGGGGAGTCTCGGGGAATGGCTACACCTTC.

The J gene is TRBJ2-5, the V gene TRBV9; a possible D gene is TRBD1 (6 bases). Between the trimmed V and J ends, which lost 3 bases and 2 bases, there was a span of 8 bases. The germline CDR1 and CDR2 sequences are SGDLS and YYNGEE. The CDR3 is 13 amino acids. Written as DNA, the CDR3 is TGTGCCAGCAGCGCCGGACAGCAAGAGACCCAGTACTTC. Protein: CASSAGQQETQYF.

This chain connects TRBV5-6 to TRBJ1-2; 9 bases agree with TRBD1. Germline V gene lookup returns CDR1 SGHDT and CDR2 YYEEEE. CDR3 length: 15 amino acids. V lost 0 bases to trimming and J lost 4 bases; unmatched junction nucleotides: 4. Here the CDR3 reads CASSLDRGQGYGYTF. The CDR3 coding sequence is TGTGCCAGCAGCTTGGACAGGGGGCAGGGCTATGGCTACACCTTC.

This rearrangement joins TRBV3-1 (or the pseudogene TRBV3-2) to TRBJ2-2; no definite D call. The CDR3 is 13 amino acids. Per germline, CDR1 LGHDT and CDR2 YNNKEL (reference sequence). V was clipped by 2 bases and J by 2 bases, with 3 bases between them. Here the CDR3 reads CASSQINTGELFF. The CDR3 nucleotides are TGTGCCAGCAGCCAAATAAACACCGGGGAGCTGTTTTTT.

The chain combines TRBV6-1 with TRBJ2-7; D possibly corresponds to TRBD1 (6 bases). Per the germline V gene, CDR1 is MNHNS and CDR2 is SASEGT. The CDR3 contains 19 residues. V was trimmed by 2 bases and J by 4 bases, leaving 27 bases between them. CDR3 coding DNA: TGTGCCAGCAGTGAAACAAGCTGGGGGCGCGTGGGAGAGGCTTACGAGCAGTACTTC. It codes for CASSETSWGRVGEAYEQYF.

V and J are TRBV15 and TRBJ2-1; D is unclear. This CDR3 is built from 12 residues. The germline V and J ends were trimmed by 3 bases and 9 bases, with 9 bases remaining between them. The germline CDR1 and CDR2 sequences are LNHNV and YYDKDF (reference sequence). The chain's CDR3 is CATSSRTFEQFF. CDR3 DNA sequence: TGTGCCACCAGCAGCCGCACTTTTGAGCAGTTCTTC.

The V call is TRBV6-5, the J call TRBJ1-2; D gene ambiguous. This CDR3 is built from 13 residues. The ends were cut back, 10 bases at V and 4 bases at J, with 16 bases in the middle. Looked up from germline, CDR1 is MNHEY and CDR2 is SVGAGI. In DNA, the CDR3 is TGTGCCACCCTCCTTGAATTAACCTATGGCTACACCTTC. It translates to CATLLELTYGYTF.

The V gene is TRBV19, the J gene TRBJ2-3, with 7 positions matching TRBD2. The CDR3 runs 17 residues. The germline gives CDR1 LNHDA, CDR2 SQIVND (reference sequence). With 4 bases clipped from V and 2 bases from J, the junction kept 12 bases outside the gene matches. The CDR3 DNA is TGTGCCAGTAGTAACCTCGGGTTAGCGGGTTACACAGATACGCAGTATTTT. Protein product: CASSNLGLAGYTDTQYF.

The rearrangement uses TRBV29-1 and TRBJ1-1, with 8 bases fitting TRBD1. The CDR3 sequence is 16 residues long. Germline CDR1 SQVTM, CDR2 ANQGSEA. J gave up 0 bases and V 7 bases, and 13 bases lay outside the gene matches. The CDR3: CSAAGQGPLMNTEAFF. The CDR3 DNA reads TGCAGCGCCGCCGGACAGGGTCCCTTAATGAACACTGAAGCTTTCTTT.